These 27 T cell receptor beta chains originate from one sample sequenced in a study of shared clonotypes between healthy human individuals. Using immunoSEQ multiplex PCR, the repertoire was profiled, and TCRdb retains in-frame clones only, with some absent. The sample has 1,500,000 or so clones; approximately 98.5% are singletons. Sequenced sample: naive CD4+ T cells sorted from blood. The subset: CD45RA+ positively selected. The receptors were gathered from a young man in good health.

With regard to this clone: This sample includes further DNA sequences coding for the same CDR3. This rearrangement joins TRBV7-3 to TRBJ2-1; 8 nucleotides match TRBD2. Germline V gene sequence: CDR1 SGHTA, CDR2 FQGTGA. The V and J ends lost 5 bases and 4 bases, in that order; junction bases with no gene match: 7. The CDR3 is 15 residues long. The CDR3 DNA sequence: TGTGCCAGCAGCCCTGGACTAGCAGATTACAATGAGCAGTTCTTC. Translated: CASSPGLADYNEQFF.

DNA for the CDR3: TGTGCCAGCAGCCAAGGAGCGGGAGGGGGGATGAGGGAGCAGTTCTTC. Translating gives CASSQGAGGGMREQFF. The chain joins TRBV4-2 to TRBJ2-1, with TRBD2 matching over 10 bases. CDR1 is LGHNA, CDR2 YNFKEQ, per germline. The V and J ends lost 1 base and 10 bases, in that order; junction bases with no gene match: 10. CDR3 size: 16 residues.

J is TRBJ2-3 and V is TRBV4-3; 12 bases are a match to TRBD2. Germline V lookup: CDR1 LGHNA, CDR2 YSLEER. V trimming: 2 bases; J trimming: 2 bases; junction bases outside the gene matches: 8. CDR3 size: 18 residues. CDR3 coding DNA: TGCGCCAGCAGCCAAAAAACTAGCGGGAGGTTATCCACAGATACGCAGTATTTT. It encodes CASSQKTSGRLSTDTQYF.

The V and J genes are TRBV7-8 and TRBJ2-3; D gene uncertain. Germline CDR1 SGHVS, CDR2 FQNEAQ. The CDR3 runs 15 residues. The V end was cut by 0 bases, the J end by 0 bases, with 7 bases between. In DNA form, the CDR3 reads TGTGCCAGCAGCTTAGCCCACTCGAGCACAGATACGCAGTATTTT. Residues: CASSLAHSSTDTQYF. Full variable domain (remainder filled in from reference TRBV7-8 and TRBJ2-3): GAGVSQSPRYKVAKRGQDVALRCDPISGHVSLFWYQQALGQGPEFLTYFQNEAQLDKSGLPSDRFFAERPEGSVSTLKIQRTQQEDSAVYLCASSLAHSSTDTQYFGPGTRLTVL.

Worth noting for this clone: Additional DNA sequences in this sample encode the identical CDR3. The genes are TRBV20-1 and TRBJ2-7; D not resolved. The length of the CDR3 is 11 residues. The germline CDR1 and CDR2 sequences are DFQATT and SNEGSKA (reference sequence). V shed 6 bases and J shed 4 bases, with 10 bases lying between them. This CDR3 is CSAINSYEQYF. CDR3 coding DNA: TGCAGTGCAATTAACAGTTACGAGCAGTACTTC.

The CDR3 region is CASRPGLPTPYEQYF. The CDR3 region has the DNA TGTGCCAGCCGCCCGGGACTACCTACCCCCTACGAGCAGTACTTC. The rearrangement joins TRBV6-1 to TRBJ2-7; the match to TRBD2 covers 7 bases. This CDR3 has 15 residues. The trim removed 8 bases at V and 2 bases at J, leaving 12 bases unmatched. In germline, CDR1 is MNHNS, CDR2 SASEGT.

The genes are TRBV18 and TRBJ2-5, with D uncertain. The V gene's germline CDR1 is KGHSH and CDR2 LQKENI. The CDR3 has 14 residues. The V end was cut by 9 bases, the J end by 4 bases, with 18 bases between. In DNA form, the CDR3 reads TGTGCCAGTTCCCTCGGCGGTTTAGGAGAGACCCAGTACTTC. This encodes CASSLGGLGETQYF.

The chain has TRBV7-6 and TRBJ2-3; D is unresolved. Germline CDR1 SGHVS, CDR2 FNYEAQ. This CDR3 has 13 amino acids. V dropped 5 bases and J dropped 4 bases, with 10 bases sitting between them. The CDR3 coding sequence is TGTGCCAGCAGCCCTAGTCCAGCAGATACGCAGTATTTT. Its protein is CASSPSPADTQYF.

This rearrangement joins TRBV18 to TRBJ1-4; no reliable D call. Trimming cost V 4 bases and J 3 bases, with 15 bases left between them. The CDR3 is made up of 16 amino acids. Per germline, CDR1 KGHSH and CDR2 LQKENI. CDR3 loop: CASSHPLRGSNEKLFF. CDR3 coding DNA: TGTGCCAGCTCACACCCATTGAGAGGATCTAATGAAAAACTGTTTTTT.

The chain employs TRBV5-1 and TRBJ1-2; TRBD1 matches 10 bases. V dropped 4 bases and J dropped 8; count of bases not matched to a gene: 11. Germline V gene lookup returns CDR1 SGHRS and CDR2 YFSETQ. The CDR3 runs 15 residues. The CDR3, as DNA: TGCGCCAGCAGCGGAGGAACCGGGACAGGGGTGGGCTACACCTTC. Its translation is CASSGGTGTGVGYTF.

A note on this clone: One end of the junction does not line up with germline, which may come from a read error. The rearrangement links TRBV7-7 to TRBJ2-1; D unresolved. Germline CDR1 reads SSHAT; CDR2 reads FNYEAQ (reference sequence). The CDR3 runs to 15 residues. The chain's CDR3 is CASSLSVSSYNEQFF. CDR3 in DNA: TGTGCTAGCAGCTTAAGCGTAAGCTCCTACAATGAGCAGTTCTTC.

The chain employs TRBV10-1 and TRBJ2-2, with D tentatively TRBD2 (6 bases). The CDR3 contains 16 residues. Trimming removed 6 bases at V and 5 bases at J, with 19 bases between. Germline loops: CDR1 WNHNN, CDR2 SYGVQD (reference sequence). The DNA for the CDR3 is TGCGCCAGCAGCGAGGGCACGGGAGTACGTACCGGGGAGCTGTTTTTT. Protein: CASSEGTGVRTGELFF.

J is TRBJ2-3 and V is TRBV27; the D is unclear. CDR1 is MNHEY and CDR2 is SMNVEV in the germline V gene (reference sequence). The V and J ends lost 1 base and 1 base respectively, with 6 bases between them. CDR3 length equals 14 residues. This CDR3 reads CASSLLARTDTQYF. The CDR3 DNA reads as TGTGCCAGCAGTTTATTGGCTCGCACAGATACGCAGTATTTT.

Points on this clone: The same CDR3 is also encoded by other DNA sequences in this sample. The chain couples TRBV9 to TRBJ2-7; the D is unclear. Germline-derived CDR1 and CDR2 are SGDLS and YYNGEE. The ends were cut back, 0 bases at V and 3 bases at J, with 7 bases in the middle. The CDR3 length is 13 residues. The CDR3 DNA reads TGTGCCAGCAGCGTAGGCATAGACTACGAGCAGTACTTC. Amino acid sequence: CASSVGIDYEQYF.

The chain employs TRBV28 and TRBJ2-5, with 9 bases identical to TRBD2. Germline CDR1 and CDR2: MDHEN and SYDVKM. The length of the CDR3 is 16 residues. J lost 1 base, V lost 3 bases, and 6 bases had no gene match. CDR3 coding DNA: TGTGCCAGCAGTTTTGGGTGGACTAGCGCCCAAGAGACCCAGTACTTC. It encodes CASSFGWTSAQETQYF.

V usage is TRBV4-1 and J usage is TRBJ2-1; the match to TRBD2 covers 12 bases. After removal of 2 bases from V and 10 bases from J, the junction contained 15 bases not matched to a gene. The CDR3 runs to 18 residues. CDR1 is MGHRA and CDR2 is YSYEKL in the germline V gene. CDR3 loop: CASSQNPTTSGRLEEQFF. DNA of the CDR3: TGCGCCAGCAGCCAAAACCCAACAACTAGCGGGAGGTTGGAAGAGCAGTTCTTC.

The chain employs TRBV5-6 and TRBJ2-7, with TRBD1 as a possible D gene (6 bases). Germline assignment: CDR1 SGHDT and CDR2 YYEEEE. The CDR3 has 13 amino acids. The V gene lost 0 bases and the J gene lost 4 bases, with 8 bases spanning the gap. The CDR3: CASSLGGLYEQYF. The DNA for the CDR3 is TGTGCCAGCAGCTTGGGGGGGCTTTACGAGCAGTACTTC. Full variable domain (rest looked up from reference TRBV5-6 and TRBJ2-7): DAGVTQSPTHLIKTRGQQVTLRCSPKSGHDTVSWYQQALGQGPQFIFQYYEEEERQRGNFPDRFSGHQFPNYSSELNVNALLLGDSALYLCASSLGGLYEQYFGPGTRLTVT.

The chain has TRBV5-4 and TRBJ2-5; the match to TRBD1 covers 8 bases. The CDR3 consists of 15 residues. V lost 4 bases and J lost 5; bases outside the gene matches: 10. CDR1 is SGHNT and CDR2 is YYREEE in the germline V gene (reference sequence). In DNA, the CDR3 is TGTGCCAGCAGCCAGGGGACAGGCCCTCCGGAGACCCAGTACTTC. This encodes CASSQGTGPPETQYF.

This clone was observed a single time. The chain has TRBV2 and TRBJ2-7; no clear D. The germline gives CDR1 SNHLY, CDR2 FYNNEI. The CDR3 loop spans 16 amino acids. V was pared by 2 bases and J by 7 bases, with 21 bases between. The CDR3 spells CASSETQPSVSGEQYF. The CDR3 nucleotides read TGTGCCAGCAGTGAAACCCAGCCAAGTGTGAGTGGGGAGCAGTACTTC.

The chain carries TRBV5-1 and TRBJ1-1, with D possibly matching TRBD1 (5 bases). This CDR3 is built from 14 residues. The germline gives CDR1 SGHRS, CDR2 YFSETQ. The V end was cut by 4 bases, the J end by 4 bases, with 14 bases between. Written as DNA, the CDR3 is TGCGCCAGCAGCCTAGGGGAGGTTGGCACTGAAGCTTTCTTT. Its protein product is CASSLGEVGTEAFF.

This sequence joins TRBV19 and TRBJ2-7; D remains unclear. This CDR3 region has 15 residues. Germline-derived CDR1 and CDR2 are LNHDA and SQIVND (reference sequence). Trimming pared 4 bases from V and 0 bases from J, leaving 13 bases between. CDR3 amino acids: CASSSSRMSSYEQYF. CDR3 nucleotide sequence: TGTGCCAGTAGTAGCAGCAGGATGAGCTCCTACGAGCAGTACTTC.

This sequence joins TRBV7-3 and TRBJ2-3; 11 nucleotides align to TRBD2. The ends lost 4 bases at V and 4 bases at J; junction bases unmatched: 7. In germline, CDR1 is SGHTA, CDR2 FQGTGA. CDR3 size: 16 residues. CDR3 in amino acids: CASSSGLAGSSDTQYF. The CDR3 nucleotides are TGTGCCAGCAGCTCCGGACTAGCGGGCTCTTCAGATACGCAGTATTTT.

The chain couples TRBV6-1 to TRBJ1-4; tentative D call: TRBD1 (5 bases). The CDR3 extends over 15 amino acids. Between the trimmed V and J ends, which lost 4 bases and 8 bases, there was a span of 17 bases. CDR1 and CDR2 from the germline V gene are MNHNS and SASEGT. The CDR3 region has the DNA TGTGCCAGCAGTGGGTATCAGGGAATAAGCGAAAAACTGTTTTTT. Protein: CASSGYQGISEKLFF.

V is TRBV28 and J is TRBJ2-1; 10 nucleotides agree with TRBD2. This CDR3 is built from 17 residues. The J segment lost 5 bases and the V segment lost 5 bases, leaving 12 bases of the junction unmatched. The germline gives CDR1 MDHEN, CDR2 SYDVKM. CDR3 bases: TGTGCCAGCAGTCTCCAACTCCTAGCGGGAGAGAACAATGAGCAGTTCTTC. Its protein is CASSLQLLAGENNEQFF.

V usage is TRBV5-1 and J usage is TRBJ2-2; no clear D. V was clipped by 5 bases and J by 8 bases, with 19 bases between them. The CDR3 loop spans 15 amino acids. The germline V gene has CDR1 SGHRS and CDR2 YFSETQ. This chain's CDR3 is CASSLQADLGGELFF. In DNA, the CDR3 is TGCGCCAGCAGTCTTCAGGCAGACCTGGGAGGGGAGCTGTTTTTT.

A note on this clone: This same CDR3 is encoded by further DNA sequences in the sample. The chain recombines TRBV5-6 with TRBJ1-1; no firm D call. The CDR3 is 14 residues long. The V gene's germline CDR1 is SGHDT and CDR2 YYEEEE. With 0 bases removed from V and 0 bases from J, the gap between germline ends came to 6 bases. The CDR3 nucleotides read TGTGCCAGCAGCTTGGTGGGTGTGAACACTGAAGCTTTCTTT. Encoded protein: CASSLVGVNTEAFF.

V and J are TRBV29-1 and TRBJ2-6; D call uncertain. Looked up from germline, CDR1 is SQVTM and CDR2 is ANQGSEA. V lost 6 bases to trimming and J lost 6 bases, with 6 bases between them. The CDR3 runs 11 residues. The CDR3 sequence: CSVEVANVLTF. The CDR3, as DNA: TGCAGCGTCGAGGTGGCCAACGTCCTGACTTTC.